Listed here is a single TCR beta chain. The antigen is undetermined. CDR1 and CDR2 from the germline V gene are MNHEY and SVGEGT. V was clipped by 7 bases and J by 0 bases, with 3 bases between them. The CDR3 has 11 residues. The sample originates from a study of human T cells and chemical hapten exposure. Across the whole study: Each patient's scalp received weekly diphenylcyclopropenone throughout the approximately 24-week study. Patch tests applied 0.01% DPC to the upper back, read at 6 days.

Each CDR3 protein is one row after TCRdb ran MiXCR on the RACE reads. The table lists 95,000 to 150,000 distinct CDR3 sequences, around 11% of them singletons. Documented time point: patch test 3, about 24 weeks after DPC sensitization. Treatment specified: therapeutic diphenylcyclopropenone sensitization with weekly scalp DPC. General study findings and limits: TCRs above 1 in 1000 frequency did not change with DPC sensitization.

The chain links TRBV6-2 or TRBV6-3 to TRBJ2-5; D remains unclear. This specimen was whole blood, taken in connection with sensitization to the hapten diphenylcyclopropenone (DPC). The receptor comes from a woman in her forties or fifties with alopecia areata. Some clones in this sample may be carry-over from other donors' samples. This CDR3 reads CASTHQETQYF. CDR3 DNA sequence: TGTGCCAGCACCCACCAAGAGACCCAGTACTTC.